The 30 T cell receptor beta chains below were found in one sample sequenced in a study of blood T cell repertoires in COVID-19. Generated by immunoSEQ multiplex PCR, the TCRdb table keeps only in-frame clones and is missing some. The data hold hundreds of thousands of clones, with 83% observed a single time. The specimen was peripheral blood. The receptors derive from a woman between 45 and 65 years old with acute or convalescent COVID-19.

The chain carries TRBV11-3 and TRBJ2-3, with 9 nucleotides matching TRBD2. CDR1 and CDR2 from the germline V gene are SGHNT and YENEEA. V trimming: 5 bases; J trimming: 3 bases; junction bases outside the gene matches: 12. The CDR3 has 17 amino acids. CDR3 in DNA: TGTGCCAGCAGCCCCGGGAGGCGGGAGGGCCAGACAGATACGCAGTATTTT. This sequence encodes CASSPGRREGQTDTQYF.

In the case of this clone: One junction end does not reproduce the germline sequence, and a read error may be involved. CDR3 coding DNA: TGCAGTGCTATCGGGACAGGAGAGATTTTT. Translated: CSAIGTGEIF. The chain carries TRBV20-1 and TRBJ1-4, with 8 bases lining up with TRBD1. The CDR3 contains 10 residues. Germline CDR1 reads DFQATT; CDR2 reads SNEGSKA (reference sequence).

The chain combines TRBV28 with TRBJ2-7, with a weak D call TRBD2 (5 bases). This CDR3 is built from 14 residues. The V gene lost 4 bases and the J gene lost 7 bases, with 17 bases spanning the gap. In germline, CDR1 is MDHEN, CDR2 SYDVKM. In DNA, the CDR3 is TGTGCCAGCAGTTCCTCTCGAGAGGGAAAAGAGCAGTACTTC. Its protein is CASSSSREGKEQYF.

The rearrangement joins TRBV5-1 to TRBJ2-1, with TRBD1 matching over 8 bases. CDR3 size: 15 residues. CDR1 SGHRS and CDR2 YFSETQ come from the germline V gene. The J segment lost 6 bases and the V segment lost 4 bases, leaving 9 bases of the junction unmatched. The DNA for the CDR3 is TGCGCCAGCAGCCCCGAGCAGGGGGCTGGCAATGAGCAGTTCTTC. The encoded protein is CASSPEQGAGNEQFF.

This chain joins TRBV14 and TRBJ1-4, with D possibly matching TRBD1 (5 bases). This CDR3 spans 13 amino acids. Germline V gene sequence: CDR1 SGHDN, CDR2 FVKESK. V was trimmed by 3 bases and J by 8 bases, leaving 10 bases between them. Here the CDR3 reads CASSQVRQEKLFF. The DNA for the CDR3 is TGTGCCAGCAGCCAGGTACGACAGGAAAAACTGTTTTTT. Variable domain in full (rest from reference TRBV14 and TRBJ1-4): EAGVTQFPSHSVIEKGQTVTLRCDPISGHDNLYWYRRVMGKEIKFLLHFVKESKQDESGMPNNRFLAERTGGTYSTLKVQPAELEDSGVYFCASSQVRQEKLFFGSGTQLSVL.

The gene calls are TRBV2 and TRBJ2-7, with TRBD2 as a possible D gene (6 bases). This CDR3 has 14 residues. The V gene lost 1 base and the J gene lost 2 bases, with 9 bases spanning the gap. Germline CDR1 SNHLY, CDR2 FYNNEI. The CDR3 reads CASSEVWGAYEQYF. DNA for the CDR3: TGTGCCAGCAGTGAAGTGTGGGGGGCCTACGAGCAGTACTTC. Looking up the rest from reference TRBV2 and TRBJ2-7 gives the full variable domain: EPEVTQTPSHQVTQMGQEVILRCVPISNHLYFYWYRQILGQKVEFLVSFYNNEISEKSEIFDDQFSVERPDGSNFTLKIRSTKLEDSAMYFCASSEVWGAYEQYFGPGTRLTVT.

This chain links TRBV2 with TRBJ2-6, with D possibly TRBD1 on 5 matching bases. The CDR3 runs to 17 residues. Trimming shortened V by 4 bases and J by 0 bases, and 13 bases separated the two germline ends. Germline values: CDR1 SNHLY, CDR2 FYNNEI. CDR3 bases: TGTGCCAGCAGTGTCGTGCAGGGCCGCTCTGGGGCCAACGTCCTGACTTTC. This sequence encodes CASSVVQGRSGANVLTF.

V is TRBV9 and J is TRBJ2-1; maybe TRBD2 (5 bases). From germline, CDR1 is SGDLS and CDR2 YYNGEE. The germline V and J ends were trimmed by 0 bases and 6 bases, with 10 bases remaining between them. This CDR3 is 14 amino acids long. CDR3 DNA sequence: TGTGCCAGCAGCGTAGGGGCGGGCTTCAATGAGCAGTTCTTC. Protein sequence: CASSVGAGFNEQFF.

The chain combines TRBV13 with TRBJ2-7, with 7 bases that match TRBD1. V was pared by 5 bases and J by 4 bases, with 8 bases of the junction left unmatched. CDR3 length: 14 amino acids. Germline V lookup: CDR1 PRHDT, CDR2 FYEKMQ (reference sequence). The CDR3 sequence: CASSASLTGYEQYF. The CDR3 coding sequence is TGTGCCAGCAGCGCAAGCCTGACAGGGTACGAGCAGTACTTC.

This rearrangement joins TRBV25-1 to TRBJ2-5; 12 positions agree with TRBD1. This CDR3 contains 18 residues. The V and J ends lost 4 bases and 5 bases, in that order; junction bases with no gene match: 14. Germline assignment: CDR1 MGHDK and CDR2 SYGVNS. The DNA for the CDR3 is TGTGCCAGCAGTGGAGACATAACGGGACAGGGGGCGCGGGAGACCCAGTACTTC. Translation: CASSGDITGQGARETQYF.

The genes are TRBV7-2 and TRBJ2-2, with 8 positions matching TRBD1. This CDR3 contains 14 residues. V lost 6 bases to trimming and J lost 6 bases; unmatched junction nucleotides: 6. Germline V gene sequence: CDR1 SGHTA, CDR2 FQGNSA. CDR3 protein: CASRYQGAAGELFF. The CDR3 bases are TGTGCCAGCAGGTACCAGGGGGCGGCCGGGGAGCTGTTTTTT.

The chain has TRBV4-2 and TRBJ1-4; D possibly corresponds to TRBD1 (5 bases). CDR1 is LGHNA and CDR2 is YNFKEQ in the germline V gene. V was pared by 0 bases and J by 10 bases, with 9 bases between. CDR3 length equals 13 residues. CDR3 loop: CASSQDPQGKLFF. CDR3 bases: TGTGCCAGCAGCCAAGACCCCCAGGGAAAACTGTTTTTT.

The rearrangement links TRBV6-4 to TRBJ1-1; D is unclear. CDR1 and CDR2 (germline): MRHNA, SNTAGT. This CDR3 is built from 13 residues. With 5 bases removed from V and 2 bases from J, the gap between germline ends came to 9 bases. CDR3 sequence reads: CASSSGFNTEAFF. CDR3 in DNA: TGTGCCAGCAGTTCGGGATTCAACACTGAAGCTTTCTTT.

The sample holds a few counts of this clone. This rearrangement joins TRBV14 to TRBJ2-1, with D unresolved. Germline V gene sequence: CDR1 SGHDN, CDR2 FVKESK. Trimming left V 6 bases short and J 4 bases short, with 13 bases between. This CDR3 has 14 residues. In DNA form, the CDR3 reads TGTGCCAGCAGTCCCGACTTGTTATACAATGAGCAGTTCTTC. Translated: CASSPDLLYNEQFF.

The CDR3 loop is CASSESAGFRNTEAFF. The CDR3 DNA reads TGCGCCAGCAGTGAGTCCGCAGGGTTCAGGAACACTGAAGCTTTCTTT. The chain employs TRBV10-1 and TRBJ1-1; weak D call: TRBD1 (5 bases). Trimming removed 0 bases at V and 1 base at J, with 12 bases between. The CDR3 loop spans 16 amino acids. Per the germline V gene, CDR1 is WNHNN and CDR2 is SYGVQD (reference sequence).

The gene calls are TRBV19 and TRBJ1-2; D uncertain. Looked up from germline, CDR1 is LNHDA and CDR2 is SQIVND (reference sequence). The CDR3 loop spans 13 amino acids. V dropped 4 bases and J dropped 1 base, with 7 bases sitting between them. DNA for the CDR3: TGTGCCAGTAGTAAACACCATAACTATGGCTACACCTTC. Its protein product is CASSKHHNYGYTF.

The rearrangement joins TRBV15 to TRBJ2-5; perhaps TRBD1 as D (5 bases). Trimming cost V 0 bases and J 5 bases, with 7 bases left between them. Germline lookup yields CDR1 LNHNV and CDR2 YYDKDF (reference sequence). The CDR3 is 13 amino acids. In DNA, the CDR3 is TGTGCCACCAGCAGAGAGGGGCGGGAGACCCAGTACTTC. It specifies CATSREGRETQYF.

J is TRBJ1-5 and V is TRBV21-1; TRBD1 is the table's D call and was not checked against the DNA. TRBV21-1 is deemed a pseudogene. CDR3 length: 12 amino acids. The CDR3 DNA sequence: TGTGCCAGCACCATGTTCGACAGGGTTGGGCATTTT. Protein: CASTMFDRVGHF.

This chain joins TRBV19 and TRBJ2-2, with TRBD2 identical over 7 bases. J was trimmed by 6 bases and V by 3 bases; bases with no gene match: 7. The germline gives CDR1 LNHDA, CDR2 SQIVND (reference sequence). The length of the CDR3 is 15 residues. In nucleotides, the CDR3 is TGTGCCAGTAGTATTCGGGACTATATGGCCGGGGAGCTGTTTTTT. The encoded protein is CASSIRDYMAGELFF.

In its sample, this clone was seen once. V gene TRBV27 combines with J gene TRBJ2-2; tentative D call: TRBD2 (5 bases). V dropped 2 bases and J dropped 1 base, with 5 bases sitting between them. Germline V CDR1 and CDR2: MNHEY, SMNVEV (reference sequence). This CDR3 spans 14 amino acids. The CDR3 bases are TGTGCCAGCAGTTTACGGGAGAACACCGGGGAGCTGTTTTTT. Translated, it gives CASSLRENTGELFF.

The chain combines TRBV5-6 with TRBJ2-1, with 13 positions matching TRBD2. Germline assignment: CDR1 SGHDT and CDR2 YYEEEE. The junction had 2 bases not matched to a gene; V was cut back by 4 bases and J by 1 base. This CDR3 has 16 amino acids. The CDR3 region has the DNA TGTGCCAGCAGCAGGACTAGCGGGAGTTCCTACAATGAGCAGTTCTTC. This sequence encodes CASSRTSGSSYNEQFF.

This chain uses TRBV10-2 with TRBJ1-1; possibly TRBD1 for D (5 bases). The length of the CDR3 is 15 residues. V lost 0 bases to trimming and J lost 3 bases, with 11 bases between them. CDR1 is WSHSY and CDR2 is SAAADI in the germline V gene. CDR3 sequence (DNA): TGCGCCAGCAGTGAGTCTGGGGCCCTCCACACTGAAGCTTTCTTT. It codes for CASSESGALHTEAFF.

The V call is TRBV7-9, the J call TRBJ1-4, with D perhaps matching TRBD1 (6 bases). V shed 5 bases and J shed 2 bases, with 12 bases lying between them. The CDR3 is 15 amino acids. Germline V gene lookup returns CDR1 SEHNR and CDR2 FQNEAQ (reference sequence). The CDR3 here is CASSTSGGTNEKLFF. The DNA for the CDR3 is TGTGCCAGCAGCACCTCGGGGGGCACTAATGAAAAACTGTTTTTT. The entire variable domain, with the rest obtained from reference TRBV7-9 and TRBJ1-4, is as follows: DTGVSQNPRHKITKRGQNVTFRCDPISEHNRLYWYRQTLGQGPEFLTYFQNEAQLEKSRLLSDRFSAERPKGSFSTLEIQRTEQGDSAMYLCASSTSGGTNEKLFFGSGTQLSVL.

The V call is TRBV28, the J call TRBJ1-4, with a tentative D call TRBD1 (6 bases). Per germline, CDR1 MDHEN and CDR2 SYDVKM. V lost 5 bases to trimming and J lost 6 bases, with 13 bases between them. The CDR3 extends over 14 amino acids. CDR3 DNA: TGTGCCAGCAGTCTAACAGGGTCCGATGAAAAACTGTTTTTT. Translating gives CASSLTGSDEKLFF.

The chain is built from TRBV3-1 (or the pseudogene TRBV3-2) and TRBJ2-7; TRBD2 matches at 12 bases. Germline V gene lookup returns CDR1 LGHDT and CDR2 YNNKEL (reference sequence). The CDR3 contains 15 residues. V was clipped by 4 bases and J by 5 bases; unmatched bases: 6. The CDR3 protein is CASSRRTSGMDEQYF. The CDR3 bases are TGTGCCAGCAGCCGTCGGACTAGCGGGATGGACGAGCAGTACTTC.

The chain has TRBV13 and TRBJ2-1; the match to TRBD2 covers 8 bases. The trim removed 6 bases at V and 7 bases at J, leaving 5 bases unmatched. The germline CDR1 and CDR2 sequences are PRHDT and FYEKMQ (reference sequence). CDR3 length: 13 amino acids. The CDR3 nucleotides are TGTGCCAGCAGGCCTAGCGGGTGGAATGAGCAGTTCTTC. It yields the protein CASRPSGWNEQFF.

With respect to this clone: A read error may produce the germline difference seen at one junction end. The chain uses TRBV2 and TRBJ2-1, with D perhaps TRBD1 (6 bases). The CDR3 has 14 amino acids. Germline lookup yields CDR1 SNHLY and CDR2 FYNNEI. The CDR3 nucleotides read TGTGCCAGCTGTGAAGACAGGAACTACAATGAGCAGTTCTTC. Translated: CASCEDRNYNEQFF.

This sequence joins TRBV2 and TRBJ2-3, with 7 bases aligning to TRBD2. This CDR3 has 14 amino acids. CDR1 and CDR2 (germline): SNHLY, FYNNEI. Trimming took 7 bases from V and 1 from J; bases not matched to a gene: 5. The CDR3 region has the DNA TGTGCCAGCACGCGGGAGACCCGCACAGATACGCAGTATTTT. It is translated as CASTRETRTDTQYF.

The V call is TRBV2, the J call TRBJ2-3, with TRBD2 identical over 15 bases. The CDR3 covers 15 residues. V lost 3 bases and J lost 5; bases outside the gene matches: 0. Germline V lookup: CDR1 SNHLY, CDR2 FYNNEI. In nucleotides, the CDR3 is TGTGCCAGCAGTGAGGGACTAGCGGGAGGAGATACGCAGTATTTT. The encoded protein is CASSEGLAGGDTQYF.

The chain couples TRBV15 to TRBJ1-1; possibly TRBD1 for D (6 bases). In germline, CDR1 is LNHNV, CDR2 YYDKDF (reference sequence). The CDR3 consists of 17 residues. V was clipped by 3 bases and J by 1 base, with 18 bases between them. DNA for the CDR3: TGTGCCACCAGCAGTCCCCGGGGGGCAGAGAGGAACACTGAAGCTTTCTTT. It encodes CATSSPRGAERNTEAFF. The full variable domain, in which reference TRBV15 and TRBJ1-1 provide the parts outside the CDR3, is DAMVIQNPRYQVTQFGKPVTLSCSQTLNHNVMYWYQQKSSQAPKLLFHYYDKDFNNEADTPDNFQSRRPNTSFCFLDIRSPGLGDTAMYLCATSSPRGAERNTEAFFGQGTRLTVV.